The present T cell receptor beta chain was sequenced within a study of blood T cell repertoires in COVID-19. In the study overall: Some COVID-19 samples were acute and others convalescent; all came from the United States, Italy and Spain. T cells, B-cell-depleted T cells, or PBMCs provided the cDNA or gDNA that served as material.

Germline lookup yields CDR1 LNHNV and CDR2 YYDKDF (reference sequence). The CDR3 spans 16 residues. Trimming took 8 bases from V and 7 from J; bases not matched to a gene: 16. Repertoires were generated with immunoSEQ multiplex PCR, while TCRdb's copy carries only in-frame clones and drops some. The sample holds about 410,000 clones; 70% to 90% are singletons and the top ten take about 1.6%. Sequencing was done on a sample of peripheral blood. This chain links TRBV15 with TRBJ2-7; TRBD1 agrees at 11 bases. The clonotype comes from a woman aged 40 to 55 with COVID-19, enrolled during active disease. The chain's CDR3 is CATGAGGTGGLGEQYF. For the CDR3, the DNA is TGTGCCACCGGGGCCGGCGGGACAGGGGGTTTAGGGGAGCAGTACTTC.